This T cell receptor beta chain comes out of a study of T cells in Graves' hyperthyroidism and ophthalmopathy. About the study: Peripheral blood collection took place at initial diagnosis, before any treatment. Study findings and constraints: Within blood appeared most thyroid clonotypes that had expanded above 0.001.

The PBMCs had their origin in 7.5 to 10 ml of fresh peripheral blood. RNA transcripts yielded amplified TCR beta CDR3 regions. Carried out on the TCR CDR3, a first-round RT-PCR used the HTBI primer set. One entry per CDR3 protein results from TCRdb running MiXCR on the multiplex PCR reads. The sample shows some 760,000 distinct CDR3 sequences, 12% to 15% of them seen only once. This clonotype has only a few counts. Antigen: not known. The CDR3 loop spans 13 amino acids. The V gene's germline CDR1 is DFQATT and CDR2 SNEGSKA (reference sequence). V was trimmed by 0 bases and J by 7 bases, leaving 7 bases between them.

This TCR was recovered from a young woman with Graves' hyperthyroidism. Material for sequencing was blood. V is TRBV20-1 and J is TRBJ1-6; D is perhaps TRBD1 (5 bases). The CDR3 here is CSARDGTNSPLHF. Here the CDR3 DNA reads TGCAGTGCTAGAGACGGGACGAATTCACCCCTCCACTTT.